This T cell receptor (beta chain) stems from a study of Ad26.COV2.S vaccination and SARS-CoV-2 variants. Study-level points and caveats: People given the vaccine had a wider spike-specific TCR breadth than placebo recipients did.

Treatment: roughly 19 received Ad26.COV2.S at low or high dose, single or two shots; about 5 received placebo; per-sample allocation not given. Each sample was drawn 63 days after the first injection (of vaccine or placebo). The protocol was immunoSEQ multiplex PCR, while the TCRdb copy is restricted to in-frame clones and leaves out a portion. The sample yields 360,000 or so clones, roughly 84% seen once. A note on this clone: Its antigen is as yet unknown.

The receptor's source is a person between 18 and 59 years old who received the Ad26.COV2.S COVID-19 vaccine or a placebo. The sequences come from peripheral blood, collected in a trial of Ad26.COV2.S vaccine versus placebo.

The CDR3 sequence is CASSYQRLTSGANVLTF. CDR3 bases: TGCGCCAGCTCCTATCAGCGACTGACCTCTGGGGCCAACGTCCTGACTTTC. V usage is TRBV4-1 and J usage is TRBJ2-6; the D is unclear. CDR3 size: 17 residues. Germline V CDR1 and CDR2: MGHRA, YSYEKL. V lost 8 bases, J lost 0 bases, and 17 bases lay in between.